A selection of T cell receptor beta chains follows, all from one sample in a study of cytomegalovirus exposure and HLA in healthy donors. TCRdb's table, derived via immunoSEQ multiplex PCR, lists solely in-frame clones and lacks some. The sample carries tens of thousands of clones, more than 90% recorded once. The sequencing sample was made of PBMCs. Every receptor here comes from a man between 18 and 29 years old in good health and CMV-seronegative. Each CDR3 is given without its conserved first and last residue. Size is stated for part of the rows, as once, few or many counts, or as a class when the clone is expanded.

V gene,clone size,J gene,CDR3 protein
TRBV7-2,once,TRBJ2-1,ASSSRVGGNEQF
TRBV27,once,TRBJ2-3,ASRGPGLAGGTDTQY
TRBV19,.,TRBJ1-2,ASSIGGTDYGYT
TRBV29-1,.,TRBJ2-5,SVEPRSLQETQY
TRBV28,.,TRBJ2-3,ASSGTGRTDTQY
TRBV9,.,TRBJ2-3,ASSVAGRPDTQY
TRBV20-1,.,TRBJ2-3,SAKGDTQY
TRBV11-2,.,TRBJ1-1,ASSLEEYTEAF
TRBV10-3,.,TRBJ2-3,AISERTSGGTDTQY
TRBV4-3,.,TRBJ2-7,ASSQARGYEQY
TRBV19,.,TRBJ2-5,ASSIRLGLLETQY
TRBV5-6,once,TRBJ1-5,ASSFSGQGQWRRDQPQH
TRBV29-1,.,TRBJ1-1,SVVGAEAF
TRBV6-5,.,TRBJ2-5,ASSSPRQYQETQY
TRBV5-1,.,TRBJ1-1,ASSLKQGTGEAF
TRBV11-2,.,TRBJ2-1,ASSLGGVGYNEQF
TRBV9,.,TRBJ2-5,ASSVKAGGETQY
TRBV2,.,TRBJ2-3,ASSERASGSADTQY